This entry is about one T cell receptor (beta chain). The antigen it binds to is not known. There are no base qualities to consult, and no much larger clone falls within one base. Untouched CD4+ T cells were isolated from Ficoll-separated PBMC through negative selection with magnetic beads, and an average purity of approximately 98% was reached. Untouched CD4+ T cells were isolated with magnetic beads from Ficoll-separated PBMC, and a purity of about 98% was reached with negligible CD8+ contamination. Peripheral blood mononuclear cells came from the buffy coats of a few healthy blood donors, who served as the study's donors. CMV seronegative status was shared by all three donors. The DNeasy Blood & Tissue Kit was used to extract genomic DNA. Genomic DNA from sorted CD137+CD4+ cells and from pre-culture CD4+ baseline samples of each subject was subjected to TCRB sequencing. The data stem from a study of T cell repertoires and HLA-DP antigens (dated by TCRdb to 2017 to 2018). Regarding the study in general: An in vitro model of CD4+ T cell alloreactivity against allogeneic HLA-DP presented by transduced HeLa cells was used in the study. The two alloantigens modelled structurally similar versus dissimilar alloantigens, differing from self at one and about ten peptide-binding groove amino acids, respectively. Of the three donors, two were male and one was female, with ages ranging from the 18-to-29 band to the 60-to-69 band. On average, approximately 0.2 ug of DNA went in for sorted CD137+CD4+ samples, versus about 1,200 ng for pre-culture CD4+ samples.

Broad study findings and their caveats: The naive and memory CD4+ repertoires were not analysed as separate populations. Average cumulative frequency of clones undetected before culture was approximately 40% against one allele and approximately 51% against the other. Clonality of sorted CD137+ cells was similar against both alloantigens (roughly 0.4) and much higher than in pre-culture samples (about 0.04). The study was limited by having just a few donors, by relying on a non-physiological HeLa antigen-presenting system, and by using total CD4+ cells as responders.

The immunoSEQ multiplex PCR, with forward primers for 54 TRBV segments and reverse primers for 13 TRBJ segments, was used to amplify TCRB CDR3 regions. Pre-culture CD4+ samples were sequenced at deep resolution, targeting over 150,000 T cell genomes. Sequencing of the amplicons was done on an Illumina HiSeq System, giving 87 bp reads that spanned the CDR3. For the original study's pipeline: Correction for PCR and sequencing errors was applied to reads, and CDR3 regions were defined through alignment to IMGT reference sequences. Synthetic template pools were used to estimate the numbers of templates and unique rearrangements. Clonality was calculated as 1 minus Pielou's evenness. Richness was estimated with the Daley-Smith estimator. Morisita's index was used to measure repertoire overlap. A clone counted as low-abundance if it appeared in cultured samples but went undetected in the pre-culture repertoire of the same donor. In TCRdb, the immuneACCESS table is reduced to in-frame sequences with V and J assigned. These tables do not hold every clone; where another copy was compared, an unresolved V gene accounts for under half, and the others remain unexplained. V and J calls and clone size are those listed in that table; D and trimming were worked out from the DNA. Recorded for this sample are about 89,000 clones; 86% of them occurred a single time. In total, the top ten clones hold 1.5% to 2% of the sample.

The sample comprised CD4+ T cells from PBMCs. The receptor comes from a man aged 50-60 years in good health and CMV-seronegative.

The DNA sequence is as follows: TGTGCCAGCAAACTACAGGGATCACCCCTCCACTTT. This sequence encodes CASKLQGSPLHF. The V and J genes are TRBV6-5 and TRBJ1-6, with TRBD1 perhaps the D gene, on 6 matching bases. V gives up 7 bases and J gives up 10 bases, and the segment between their germline ends measures 11 bases. CDR1 and CDR2 (MNHEY, SVGAGI) derive from the germline V gene. The CDR3 measures 12 amino acids from cysteine to phenylalanine. Only CDR3 DNA is held: 36 bases, read in frame from base 1.